The rows below give T cell receptor beta chains drawn from one sample of a study of vaccination effects on CD4 cells after COVID-19. This table comes from immunoSEQ multiplex PCR, and its TCRdb copy is limited to in-frame clones, with some not included. The sample has 40,000 or so clones; approximately 77% are singletons. Their target antigens are unknown. Sequences were derived from CD4+ T cells from PBMCs cultured with a peptide pool, sampled before COVID-19 vaccination. All receptors derive from a human donor who had a prior SARS-CoV-2 infection. The CDR3 runs from the conserved cysteine through the conserved F or W. The order of the fields is V gene, D gene, J gene, CDR3 length, clone size, CDR3 DNA, CDR3 protein. A D gene is named only where the DNA matches it firmly. Size is stated for part of the rows, as once, few or many counts, or as a class when the clone is expanded.

V gene: TRBV5-1
D gene: NA
J gene: TRBJ2-1
CDR3 length: 14
clone size: NA
CDR3 DNA: TGCGCCACCAAGACGTCAGGGTTTCAGGGTGAGCAGTTCTTC
CDR3 protein: CATKTSGFQGEQFF

V gene: TRBV29-1
D gene: TRBD1
J gene: TRBJ2-5
CDR3 length: 14
clone size: NA
CDR3 DNA: TGCAGCGTTGAAACCTCTACAGGGGGCGAGACCCAGTACTTC
CDR3 protein: CSVETSTGGETQYF

V gene: TRBV7-3
D gene: NA
J gene: TRBJ2-5
CDR3 length: 14
clone size: NA
CDR3 DNA: TGTGCCAGCAGCCAAGGGGGGGGAGCAGAGACCCAGTACTTC
CDR3 protein: CASSQGGGAETQYF

V gene: TRBV29-1
D gene: NA
J gene: TRBJ2-3
CDR3 length: 14
clone size: NA
CDR3 DNA: TGCAGCGTTGAGGGCGGGAAGGACACAGATACGCAGTATTTT
CDR3 protein: CSVEGGKDTDTQYF

V gene: TRBV29-1
D gene: NA
J gene: TRBJ1-3
CDR3 length: 18
clone size: few
CDR3 DNA: TGCAGCGTTGAAAGGCAGGGGAGACCTCGACCCTTGGGAAACACCATATATTTT
CDR3 protein: CSVERQGRPRPLGNTIYF

V gene: TRBV4-2
D gene: NA
J gene: TRBJ2-3
CDR3 length: 16
clone size: NA
CDR3 DNA: TGTGCCAGCAGCTTAAACGCGGCGGTTGGCGGAGATACGCAGTATTTT
CDR3 protein: CASSLNAAVGGDTQYF

V gene: TRBV2
D gene: TRBD1
J gene: TRBJ1-2
CDR3 length: 14
clone size: NA
CDR3 DNA: TGTGCCAGCAGATCACAGGGGGCAAACTATGGCTACACCTTC
CDR3 protein: CASRSQGANYGYTF

V gene: TRBV15
D gene: NA
J gene: TRBJ1-1
CDR3 length: 13
clone size: NA
CDR3 DNA: TGTGCCACCAGCAGAGATGAAGACAGGGAAGCTTTCTTT
CDR3 protein: CATSRDEDREAFF

V gene: TRBV6-2/TRBV6-3
D gene: TRBD2
J gene: TRBJ2-5
CDR3 length: 19
clone size: few
CDR3 DNA: TGTGCCAGCAGTTACCCGATACCTCTACTAGCGCCGGGACAAGAGACCCAGTACTTC
CDR3 protein: CASSYPIPLLAPGQETQYF

V gene: TRBV6-2/TRBV6-3
D gene: TRBD2
J gene: TRBJ2-7
CDR3 length: 15
clone size: NA
CDR3 DNA: TGTGCCAGCAGTTTTGGACTAGCCCGTTCCTACGAGCAGTACTTC
CDR3 protein: CASSFGLARSYEQYF

V gene: TRBV3-1/TRBV3-2
D gene: TRBD2
J gene: TRBJ2-7
CDR3 length: 14
clone size: NA
CDR3 DNA: TGTGCCAGCAACCCCGGACACGGCGGGAGGGAGCAGTACTTC
CDR3 protein: CASNPGHGGREQYF

V gene: TRBV6-4
D gene: TRBD1
J gene: TRBJ1-1
CDR3 length: 16
clone size: once
CDR3 DNA: TGTGCCAAGACCCAGGGGGCGTTTTCAATCTCAACTGAAGCTTTCTTT
CDR3 protein: CAKTQGAFSISTEAFF

V gene: TRBV7-2
D gene: NA
J gene: TRBJ2-3
CDR3 length: 15
clone size: few
CDR3 DNA: TGTGCCAGCAGCTTAGTTCTTCCTAGCACAGATACGCAGTATTTT
CDR3 protein: CASSLVLPSTDTQYF

V gene: TRBV5-5
D gene: NA
J gene: TRBJ1-2
CDR3 length: 15
clone size: NA
CDR3 DNA: TGTGCCAGCAGCTTGAACCCGGGATCAGGCTATGGCTACACCTTC
CDR3 protein: CASSLNPGSGYGYTF

V gene: TRBV7-3
D gene: NA
J gene: TRBJ2-2
CDR3 length: 14
clone size: NA
CDR3 DNA: TGTGCCAGCAGCTTAGGCGCGAACACCGGGGAGCTGTTTTTT
CDR3 protein: CASSLGANTGELFF

V gene: TRBV10-3
D gene: NA
J gene: TRBJ2-1
CDR3 length: 20
clone size: NA
CDR3 DNA: TGTGCCATCAGTGACCCCTCCCCGGGCCGGGGGCCAAGCTCCTACAATGAGCAGTTCTTC
CDR3 protein: CAISDPSPGRGPSSYNEQFF

V gene: TRBV5-1
D gene: TRBD1
J gene: TRBJ2-3
CDR3 length: 14
clone size: NA
CDR3 DNA: TGCGCCAGCAGCTCGGGACAGAGCACAGATACGCAGTATTTT
CDR3 protein: CASSSGQSTDTQYF

V gene: TRBV11-3
D gene: NA
J gene: TRBJ1-5
CDR3 length: 13
clone size: NA
CDR3 DNA: TGTGCCAGCAGCTCTACAGTGAATCAGCCCCAGCATTTT
CDR3 protein: CASSSTVNQPQHF

V gene: TRBV12-5
D gene: TRBD2
J gene: TRBJ2-3
CDR3 length: 17
clone size: NA
CDR3 DNA: TGTGCTAGTGGTTCCCGGACTAGCGGGAGGGGGTCGGATACGCAGTATTTT
CDR3 protein: CASGSRTSGRGSDTQYF

V gene: TRBV7-2
D gene: NA
J gene: TRBJ1-6
CDR3 length: 14
clone size: NA
CDR3 DNA: TGTGCCAGCAGCTTAGATCCTGGGTATTCACCCCTCCACTTT
CDR3 protein: CASSLDPGYSPLHF

V gene: TRBV6-5
D gene: TRBD2
J gene: TRBJ2-1
CDR3 length: 15
clone size: NA
CDR3 DNA: TGTGCCAGCAGTCCCCCCCAGCGGGAGACCAATGAGCAGTTCTTC
CDR3 protein: CASSPPQRETNEQFF

V gene: TRBV12-5
D gene: TRBD2
J gene: TRBJ2-4
CDR3 length: 19
clone size: NA
CDR3 DNA: TGTGCTAGTGGTTTGGTACTGGGACTAGCGGGAGTTAACGGAAACATTCAGTACTTC
CDR3 protein: CASGLVLGLAGVNGNIQYF

V gene: TRBV11-3
D gene: NA
J gene: TRBJ2-3
CDR3 length: 15
clone size: NA
CDR3 DNA: TGTGCCAGCAGCTTAGGGCCTGAAAGCACAGATACGCAGTATTTT
CDR3 protein: CASSLGPESTDTQYF

V gene: TRBV7-2
D gene: NA
J gene: TRBJ2-1
CDR3 length: 14
clone size: NA
CDR3 DNA: TGTGCCAGCAGCTTAGTCACGGGTTACAATGAGCAGTTCTTC
CDR3 protein: CASSLVTGYNEQFF

V gene: TRBV5-5
D gene: TRBD2
J gene: TRBJ2-1
CDR3 length: 16
clone size: NA
CDR3 DNA: TGTGCCAGCAGCTTGGCCGGACTAGCGGGGTACAATGAGCAGTTCTTC
CDR3 protein: CASSLAGLAGYNEQFF

V gene: TRBV7-2
D gene: NA
J gene: TRBJ2-1
CDR3 length: 17
clone size: NA
CDR3 DNA: TGTGCCAGCAGTCCAATCCGCCCGGGACTAAGGGGGAATGAGCAGTTCTTC
CDR3 protein: CASSPIRPGLRGNEQFF

V gene: TRBV6-5
D gene: NA
J gene: TRBJ2-5
CDR3 length: 16
clone size: NA
CDR3 DNA: TGTGCCAGCAGTTACTCGGTTGCAGGGACGGGAGAGACCCAGTACTTC
CDR3 protein: CASSYSVAGTGETQYF

V gene: TRBV18
D gene: NA
J gene: TRBJ1-1
CDR3 length: 12
clone size: once
CDR3 DNA: TGTGCCAGCTCACCAGGGAGGACTGAAGCTTTCTTT
CDR3 protein: CASSPGRTEAFF

V gene: TRBV6-6
D gene: TRBD2
J gene: TRBJ2-7
CDR3 length: 15
clone size: NA
CDR3 DNA: TGTGCCAGCAGTTACTCGGGACTATCTCACTACGAGCAGTACTTC
CDR3 protein: CASSYSGLSHYEQYF

V gene: TRBV5-4
D gene: NA
J gene: TRBJ2-5
CDR3 length: 15
clone size: NA
CDR3 DNA: TGTGCCAGCAGCTTTGGGGGGTCCGATGGATGGGCCCAGTACTTC
CDR3 protein: CASSFGGSDGWAQYF

V gene: TRBV30
D gene: TRBD1
J gene: TRBJ2-1
CDR3 length: 16
clone size: NA
CDR3 DNA: TGTGCCTGGAGTGGAGGAGGACAGGTAACCTACAATGAGCAGTTCTTC
CDR3 protein: CAWSGGGQVTYNEQFF

V gene: TRBV4-3
D gene: NA
J gene: TRBJ2-2
CDR3 length: 13
clone size: NA
CDR3 DNA: TGCGCCAGCAGCCAGGACCCCACCGGGGAGCTGTTTTTT
CDR3 protein: CASSQDPTGELFF

V gene: TRBV5-8
D gene: TRBD1
J gene: TRBJ1-1
CDR3 length: 16
clone size: NA
CDR3 DNA: TGTGCCAGCACGATCCGCCTGACAGGGGCGAACACTGAAGCTTTCTTT
CDR3 protein: CASTIRLTGANTEAFF

V gene: TRBV7-6
D gene: NA
J gene: TRBJ1-1
CDR3 length: 15
clone size: NA
CDR3 DNA: TGTGCCAGCAGCTCCCACCAGCCGGGTAACACTGAAGCTTTCTTT
CDR3 protein: CASSSHQPGNTEAFF

V gene: TRBV5-1
D gene: TRBD2
J gene: TRBJ2-1
CDR3 length: 14
clone size: NA
CDR3 DNA: TGCGCCAGCAGCCAGTTAATGACTAGCTATGAGCAGTTCTTC
CDR3 protein: CASSQLMTSYEQFF

V gene: TRBV7-3
D gene: TRBD1
J gene: TRBJ1-1
CDR3 length: 17
clone size: once
CDR3 DNA: TGTGCCAGCAGCAAATACACACGAGGGGGCGGGGGAACTGAAGCTTTCTTT
CDR3 protein: CASSKYTRGGGGTEAFF

V gene: TRBV18
D gene: TRBD1
J gene: TRBJ1-1
CDR3 length: 15
clone size: NA
CDR3 DNA: TGTGCCAGCTCACAGATGACAGGGGGGAGCACTGAAGCTTTCTTT
CDR3 protein: CASSQMTGGSTEAFF

V gene: TRBV5-5
D gene: NA
J gene: TRBJ2-2
CDR3 length: 15
clone size: NA
CDR3 DNA: TGTGCCAGCAGCTTGTTGGACAGCTACACCGGGGAGCTGTTTTTT
CDR3 protein: CASSLLDSYTGELFF

V gene: TRBV9
D gene: NA
J gene: TRBJ1-1
CDR3 length: 16
clone size: NA
CDR3 DNA: TGTGCCAGCAGCGTAGCGCGGGCGCGGAAGAACACTGAAGCTTTCTTT
CDR3 protein: CASSVARARKNTEAFF

V gene: TRBV11-1
D gene: NA
J gene: TRBJ2-3
CDR3 length: 14
clone size: NA
CDR3 DNA: TGTGCCAGCAGCTTAGTTTCGTGGCGCGATACGCAGTATTTT
CDR3 protein: CASSLVSWRDTQYF

V gene: TRBV10-3
D gene: TRBD2
J gene: TRBJ2-1
CDR3 length: 16
clone size: NA
CDR3 DNA: TGTGCCATCAGTTCCGGCAGCGGGGGGGCCTACAATGAGCAGTTCTTC
CDR3 protein: CAISSGSGGAYNEQFF

V gene: TRBV9
D gene: NA
J gene: TRBJ2-3
CDR3 length: 16
clone size: NA
CDR3 DNA: TGTGCCAGCAGCGTAGGATCTGGGGGGCCGATAGATACGCAGTATTTT
CDR3 protein: CASSVGSGGPIDTQYF

V gene: TRBV5-1
D gene: NA
J gene: TRBJ1-2
CDR3 length: 15
clone size: NA
CDR3 DNA: TGCGCCAGCAGCTTGGCGACAGCGGATAACTATGGCTACACCTTC
CDR3 protein: CASSLATADNYGYTF

V gene: TRBV9
D gene: NA
J gene: TRBJ2-5
CDR3 length: 15
clone size: NA
CDR3 DNA: TGTGCCAGCAGCGTAGACGCCCGGACGTTCCTGACCCAGTACTTC
CDR3 protein: CASSVDARTFLTQYF

V gene: TRBV5-6
D gene: NA
J gene: TRBJ1-2
CDR3 length: 14
clone size: once
CDR3 DNA: TGTGCCAGCAGCTTGTACTCGGGTTGGGTTGGCTACACCTTC
CDR3 protein: CASSLYSGWVGYTF

V gene: TRBV18
D gene: NA
J gene: TRBJ2-2
CDR3 length: 15
clone size: NA
CDR3 DNA: TGTGCCAGCTCACCACGACCCCCAAACACCGGGGAGCTGTTTTTT
CDR3 protein: CASSPRPPNTGELFF

V gene: TRBV2
D gene: NA
J gene: TRBJ2-2
CDR3 length: 14
clone size: once
CDR3 DNA: TGTGCCAGCAGCAGAGGGGGGAACACCGGGGAGCTGTTTTTT
CDR3 protein: CASSRGGNTGELFF

V gene: TRBV11-2
D gene: NA
J gene: TRBJ2-7
CDR3 length: 15
clone size: NA
CDR3 DNA: TGTGCCAGCAGCACCTCGACCGGTTCCCCCTACGAGCAGTACTTC
CDR3 protein: CASSTSTGSPYEQYF

V gene: TRBV29-1
D gene: NA
J gene: TRBJ2-7
CDR3 length: 14
clone size: NA
CDR3 DNA: TGCAGCGCCGCAGGGGGGGACAGCAGCTACGAGCAGTACTTC
CDR3 protein: CSAAGGDSSYEQYF

V gene: TRBV18
D gene: NA
J gene: TRBJ2-5
CDR3 length: 17
clone size: NA
CDR3 DNA: TGTGCCAGCTCACCACAGGGGCCGGGGTTGACCCAAGAGACCCAGTACTTC
CDR3 protein: CASSPQGPGLTQETQYF

V gene: TRBV7-8
D gene: NA
J gene: TRBJ1-3
CDR3 length: 16
clone size: NA
CDR3 DNA: TGTGCCAGCAGCTTATACACAATGAACTCTGGAAACACCATATATTTT
CDR3 protein: CASSLYTMNSGNTIYF

V gene: TRBV5-1
D gene: TRBD1
J gene: TRBJ1-2
CDR3 length: 15
clone size: few
CDR3 DNA: TGCGCCAGCAGCTTTGACAGGGGAGGGGTTCGAGGCTACACCTTC
CDR3 protein: CASSFDRGGVRGYTF

V gene: TRBV5-6
D gene: NA
J gene: TRBJ1-2
CDR3 length: 12
clone size: NA
CDR3 DNA: TGTGCCAGCAGCTTGTGGGGCTATGGCTACACCTTC
CDR3 protein: CASSLWGYGYTF

V gene: TRBV10-3
D gene: TRBD1
J gene: TRBJ1-5
CDR3 length: 13
clone size: NA
CDR3 DNA: TGTGCCATCAGACAGGGGGCAGGTCAGCCCCAGCATTTT
CDR3 protein: CAIRQGAGQPQHF

V gene: TRBV5-4
D gene: NA
J gene: TRBJ2-5
CDR3 length: 18
clone size: NA
CDR3 DNA: TGTGCCAGCAGCCGACCTTTAGGGCTACTAGGGCGACAAGAGACCCAGTACTTC
CDR3 protein: CASSRPLGLLGRQETQYF

V gene: TRBV4-1
D gene: NA
J gene: TRBJ2-1
CDR3 length: 15
clone size: few
CDR3 DNA: TGCGCCAGCAGCCAGCCCACGACAGGAGTCCATGAGCAGTTCTTC
CDR3 protein: CASSQPTTGVHEQFF